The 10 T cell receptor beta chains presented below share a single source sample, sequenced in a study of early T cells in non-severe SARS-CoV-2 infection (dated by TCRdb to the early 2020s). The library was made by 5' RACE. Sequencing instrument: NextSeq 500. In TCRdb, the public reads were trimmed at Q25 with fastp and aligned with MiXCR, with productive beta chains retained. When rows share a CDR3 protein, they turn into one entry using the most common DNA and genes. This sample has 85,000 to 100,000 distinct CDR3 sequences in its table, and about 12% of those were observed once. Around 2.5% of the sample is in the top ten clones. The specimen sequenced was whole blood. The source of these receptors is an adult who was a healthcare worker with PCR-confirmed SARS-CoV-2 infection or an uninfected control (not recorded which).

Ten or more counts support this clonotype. CDR3 DNA: TGTGCCAGCAGTTACTCGAATCGGAGAGTTAGCTATGGCTACACCTTC. This sequence encodes CASSYSNRRVSYGYTF. The chain links TRBV6-2 or TRBV6-3 to TRBJ1-2; no reliable D call. The germline V gene encodes CDR1 MNHEY and CDR2 SVGEGT. The CDR3 covers 16 residues. The ends were cut back, 0 bases at V and 4 bases at J, with 15 bases in the middle.

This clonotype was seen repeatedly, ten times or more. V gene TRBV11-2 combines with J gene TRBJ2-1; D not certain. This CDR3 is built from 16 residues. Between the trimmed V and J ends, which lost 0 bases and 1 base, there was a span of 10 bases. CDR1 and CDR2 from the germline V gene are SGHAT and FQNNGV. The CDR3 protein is CASSLDPTRSYNEQFF. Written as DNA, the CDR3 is TGTGCCAGCAGCTTAGATCCCACAAGGTCCTACAATGAGCAGTTCTTC.

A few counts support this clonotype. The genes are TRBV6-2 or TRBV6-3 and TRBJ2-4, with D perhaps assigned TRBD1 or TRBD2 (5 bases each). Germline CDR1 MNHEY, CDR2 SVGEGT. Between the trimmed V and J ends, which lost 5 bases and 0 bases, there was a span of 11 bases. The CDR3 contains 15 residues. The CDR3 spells CASSPPGTAKNIQYF. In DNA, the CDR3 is TGTGCCAGCAGTCCCCCAGGGACAGCCAAAAACATTCAGTACTTC.

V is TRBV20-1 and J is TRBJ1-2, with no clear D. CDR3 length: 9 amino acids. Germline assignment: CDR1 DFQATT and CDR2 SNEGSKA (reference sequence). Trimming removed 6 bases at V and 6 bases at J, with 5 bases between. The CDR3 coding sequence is TGCAGTGCCTATGATGGCTACACCTTC. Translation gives CSAYDGYTF.

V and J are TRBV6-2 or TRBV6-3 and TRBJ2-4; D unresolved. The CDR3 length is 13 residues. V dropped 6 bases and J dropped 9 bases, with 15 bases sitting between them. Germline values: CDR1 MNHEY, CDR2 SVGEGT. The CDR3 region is CASSGSTRVIQYF. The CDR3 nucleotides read TGTGCCAGCAGCGGCTCGACAAGGGTCATTCAGTACTTC.

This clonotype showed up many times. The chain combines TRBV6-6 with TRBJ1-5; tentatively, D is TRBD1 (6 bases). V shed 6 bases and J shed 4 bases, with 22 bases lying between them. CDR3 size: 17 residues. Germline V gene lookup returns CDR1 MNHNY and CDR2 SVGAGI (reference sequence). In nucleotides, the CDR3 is TGTGCCAGCAGCACCGGGACAAGTAGCATAGGGAATCAGCCCCAGCATTTT. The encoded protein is CASSTGTSSIGNQPQHF.

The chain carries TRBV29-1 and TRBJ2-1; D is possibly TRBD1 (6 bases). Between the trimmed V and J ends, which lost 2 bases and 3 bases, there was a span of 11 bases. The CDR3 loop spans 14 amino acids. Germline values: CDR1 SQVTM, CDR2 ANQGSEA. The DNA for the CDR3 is TGCAGCGTTGAAAGGGGGACCCACTACAATGAGCAGTTCTTC. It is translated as CSVERGTHYNEQFF.

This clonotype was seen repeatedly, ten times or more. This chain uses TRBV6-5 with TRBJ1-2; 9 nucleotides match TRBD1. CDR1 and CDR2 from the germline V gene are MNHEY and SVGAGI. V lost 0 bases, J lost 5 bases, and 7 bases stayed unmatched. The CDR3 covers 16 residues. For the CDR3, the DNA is TGTGCCAGCAGTTACTCGACAGGGGGAAAAGGATATGGCTACACCTTC. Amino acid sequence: CASSYSTGGKGYGYTF.

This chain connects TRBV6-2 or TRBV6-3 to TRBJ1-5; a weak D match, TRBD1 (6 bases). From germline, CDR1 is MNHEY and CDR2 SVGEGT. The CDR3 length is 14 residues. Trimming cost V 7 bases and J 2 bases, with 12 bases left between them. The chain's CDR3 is CASTGGQRNQPQHF. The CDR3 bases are TGTGCCAGCACCGGTGGACAGCGCAATCAGCCCCAGCATTTT.

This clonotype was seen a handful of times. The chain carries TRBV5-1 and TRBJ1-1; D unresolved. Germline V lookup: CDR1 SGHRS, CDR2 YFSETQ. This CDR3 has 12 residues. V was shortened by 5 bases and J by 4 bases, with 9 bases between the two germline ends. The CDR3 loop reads CASRAGFTEAFF. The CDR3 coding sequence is TGCGCCAGCAGGGCAGGATTCACTGAAGCTTTCTTT.